Given below is one T cell receptor (beta chain) in context. No antigen is known for it. This specimen belongs to a study of CD8 T cell repertoires and HIV-1 epitope variants. Study details: Twenty-five autologous and known Gag and Nef epitope variant peptides each stimulated T cells separately. Controls were a CMV, EBV and flu pool, Ebola AY9, and no peptide.

The CDR3 is 17 residues long. Germline loops: CDR1 MNHEY, CDR2 SMNVEV (reference sequence). The V segment lost 3 bases and the J segment 2 bases; nucleotides outside the gene matches: 10. The assay was immunoSEQ multiplex PCR, and TCRdb's table has in-frame clones only and misses some. The sample holds 4,500 to 6,500 clones, roughly 65% seen once. Study-wide points: Of about 10 antigen-specific beta clonotypes, five to seven appeared to cross-react with escape variants. The TAALDMSHF plasma variant had no responses, unlike KF9 (roughly five clonotypes) and HW9 (one).

This TCR was sampled from a male donor with HIV. The specimen sequenced was cultured CD8+ T cells derived from PBMCs. This chain connects TRBV27 to TRBJ2-1; 7 bases agree with TRBD2. The CDR3 DNA sequence: TGTGCCAGCAGTTTCTTTTCCGCGGGGGTTACCTACAATGAGCAGTTCTTC. Residues: CASSFFSAGVTYNEQFF.